Many counts were recorded for the clone carrying this T cell receptor (beta chain). The antigen is unknown. This sample was included in a study of breast tumors, draining lymph nodes, adjacent tissues. TCRdb recomputed calls from the multiplex PCR reads with MiXCR, one row per CDR3 protein. This table holds 15,000 to 20,000 distinct CDR3 sequences, around 58% found once. CDR1 is DFQATT and CDR2 is SNEGSKA in the germline V gene (reference sequence). The CDR3 is made up of 19 amino acids. J lost 2 bases, V lost 5 bases, and 17 bases had no gene match. Points from the study as a whole: That most tumor T cells come from lymph nodes remained unproven. Tumor TCR diversity was below lymph nodes but above nontumor tissue.

The gene calls are TRBV20-1 and TRBJ2-1, with TRBD2 identical over 11 bases. This TCR came from a female donor with breast cancer. Some clones in this sample may be carry-over from other donors' samples. Sample: tumor-adjacent breast tissue. For the CDR3, the DNA is TGCAGTGCTGCTAAGCCGACTAGCGGGGCGCCGAACGCCTACAATGAGCAGTTCTTC. It yields the protein CSAAKPTSGAPNAYNEQFF.